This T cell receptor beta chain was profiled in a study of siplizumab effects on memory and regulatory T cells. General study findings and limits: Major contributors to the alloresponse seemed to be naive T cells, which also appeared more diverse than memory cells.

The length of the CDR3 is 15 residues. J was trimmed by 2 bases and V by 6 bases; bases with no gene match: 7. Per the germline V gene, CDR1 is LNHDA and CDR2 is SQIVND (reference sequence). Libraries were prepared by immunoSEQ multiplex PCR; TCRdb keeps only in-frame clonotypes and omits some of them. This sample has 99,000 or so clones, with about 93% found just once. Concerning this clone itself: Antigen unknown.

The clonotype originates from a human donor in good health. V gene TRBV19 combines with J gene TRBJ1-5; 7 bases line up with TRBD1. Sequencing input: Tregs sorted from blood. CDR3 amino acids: CASSKGQLGNQPQHF. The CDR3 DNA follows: TGTGCCAGTAGCAAGGGACAGTTGGGCAATCAGCCCCAGCATTTT.